What follows are 16 T cell receptor beta chains derived from one specimen sequenced in a study of technical replicates of blood from several donors. Clones were read by immunoSEQ multiplex PCR, and TCRdb kept only the in-frame ones, dropping some. The repertoire holds about 75,000 clones, with around 97% as singletons. Sequenced: T cells isolated from PBMCs. Receptors were obtained from a human donor in good health.

V usage is TRBV28 and J usage is TRBJ2-1, with D perhaps TRBD1 (6 bases). CDR1 and CDR2 (germline): MDHEN, SYDVKM. CDR3 length: 16 amino acids. The germline V and J ends were trimmed by 5 bases and 0 bases, with 14 bases remaining between them. CDR3 residues: CASSPRDTSSYNEQFF. CDR3 in DNA: TGTGCCAGCAGTCCCCGGGACACCAGCTCCTACAATGAGCAGTTCTTC.

The chain combines TRBV9 with TRBJ2-5; TRBD2 might be the D (6 bases). V was cut by 4 bases and J by 2 bases, with 15 bases left in between. The CDR3 length is 15 residues. Germline V gene lookup returns CDR1 SGDLS and CDR2 YYNGEE. In DNA form, the CDR3 reads TGTGCCAGCAGCCCCGCCGGGGGAGGACAAGAGACCCAGTACTTC. Protein sequence: CASSPAGGGQETQYF.

The chain joins TRBV2 to TRBJ2-7, with TRBD1 identical over 10 bases. V was clipped by 1 base and J by 4 bases; unmatched bases: 7. Germline CDR1 is SNHLY and CDR2 is FYNNEI. The CDR3 has 16 amino acids. For the CDR3, the DNA is TGTGCCAGCAGTGAAGGGGGGACAGGGGTTCAATACGAGCAGTACTTC. Translation: CASSEGGTGVQYEQYF.

The V call is TRBV27, the J call TRBJ1-3, with TRBD1 as a possible D gene (5 bases). CDR1 MNHEY and CDR2 SMNVEV come from the germline V gene (reference sequence). This CDR3 is built from 15 residues. V was pared by 0 bases and J by 0 bases, with 6 bases between. CDR3 coding DNA: TGTGCCAGCAGTTTATCCCAGGGCTCTGGAAACACCATATATTTT. Encoded protein: CASSLSQGSGNTIYF.

The rearrangement uses TRBV27 and TRBJ1-4, with 9 bases fitting TRBD1. From germline, CDR1 is MNHEY and CDR2 SMNVEV (reference sequence). The length of the CDR3 is 14 residues. V gave up 7 bases and J gave up 6 bases; unmatched junction bases: 6. CDR3 DNA: TGTGCCAGCAAGAGACAGGGGGTAGATGAAAAACTGTTTTTT. Protein sequence: CASKRQGVDEKLFF.

In its sample, this clone was seen once. This chain uses TRBV28 with TRBJ2-2; perhaps TRBD1 as D (6 bases). This CDR3 has 15 amino acids. V was pared by 6 bases and J by 0 bases, with 11 bases between. Germline CDR1 is MDHEN and CDR2 is SYDVKM. The CDR3 DNA is TGTGCCAGCAGCCGTCAGGGGACGAACACCGGGGAGCTGTTTTTT. Protein sequence: CASSRQGTNTGELFF.

This chain links TRBV18 with TRBJ2-5; D perhaps matches TRBD2 (6 bases). Trimming stripped 6 bases from V and 6 bases from J, with 20 bases between. CDR3 length: 15 residues. Germline loops: CDR1 KGHSH, CDR2 LQKENI. CDR3 residues: CASSGTFQAGQTQYF. CDR3 nucleotide sequence: TGTGCCAGCTCCGGGACTTTCCAGGCGGGGCAGACCCAGTACTTC.

The chain recombines TRBV19 with TRBJ2-7; no definite D call. V lost 4 bases, J lost 5 bases, and 18 bases lay in between. This CDR3 is built from 15 residues. Germline V gene lookup returns CDR1 LNHDA and CDR2 SQIVND (reference sequence). CDR3 sequence reads: CASSTPDTPWHEQYF. The CDR3 nucleotides read TGTGCCAGTAGTACGCCTGACACCCCTTGGCACGAGCAGTACTTC.

The chain links TRBV7-6 to TRBJ2-3; 11 bases are a match to TRBD2. The germline gives CDR1 SGHVS, CDR2 FNYEAQ. This CDR3 region has 20 residues. Losses at the gene ends were 2 bases for V and 0 bases for J; bases not matched to a gene: 13. The CDR3 nucleotides are TGTGCCAGCAGCTTACGACTAGCGGGAAACTCTATACCTAGCACAGATACGCAGTATTTT. Translation: CASSLRLAGNSIPSTDTQYF.

In its sample, this clone was seen once. The chain is built from TRBV7-8 and TRBJ2-1; possibly TRBD2 for D (5 bases). Germline values: CDR1 SGHVS, CDR2 FQNEAQ. The V and J ends lost 0 bases and 8 bases respectively, with 11 bases between them. This CDR3 region has 14 residues. The CDR3 DNA is TGTGCCAGCAGCTTAGCACTAGGTCCTGATGAGCAGTTCTTC. Translation: CASSLALGPDEQFF.

About this clone itself: The same CDR3 arises from other DNA sequences in this sample as well. The J gene is TRBJ1-2, the V gene TRBV5-1; 9 positions match TRBD1. The germline gives CDR1 SGHRS, CDR2 YFSETQ. V lost 4 bases and J lost 2; bases outside the gene matches: 3. This CDR3 comprises 14 residues. CDR3 protein: CASSLGQGNYGYTF. DNA for the CDR3: TGCGCCAGCAGCCTAGGACAGGGGAACTATGGCTACACCTTC.

The J gene is TRBJ2-1, the V gene TRBV11-3; 15 positions agree with TRBD2. With V trimmed by 5 bases and J by 7 bases, 3 bases remained unmatched. The germline gives CDR1 SGHNT, CDR2 YENEEA. This CDR3 is built from 15 residues. CDR3 DNA: TGTGCCAGCAGCGCCGGACTAGCGGGAGGGAATGAGCAGTTCTTC. This gives the protein CASSAGLAGGNEQFF.

This clone was recorded only once. V is TRBV6-6 and J is TRBJ2-7; D may be TRBD2 (5 bases). Per germline, CDR1 MNHNY and CDR2 SVGAGI (reference sequence). The CDR3 is made up of 12 amino acids. The V and J ends lost 6 bases and 4 bases respectively, with 10 bases between them. CDR3 in amino acids: CASRAGIYEQYF. The DNA for the CDR3 is TGTGCCAGCAGAGCCGGGATTTACGAGCAGTACTTC.

The CDR3 coding sequence is TGTGCCAGCAGCGTAGGGAGTCCCCCGGGGAAGCAGTATTTT. Translation: CASSVGSPPGKQYF. The genes are TRBV9 and TRBJ2-3; D possibly corresponds to TRBD2 (5 bases). The CDR3 totals 14 residues. Trimming removed 0 bases at V and 11 bases at J, with 16 bases between. Germline lookup yields CDR1 SGDLS and CDR2 YYNGEE.

The chain has TRBV27 and TRBJ2-5, with D possibly matching TRBD2 (5 bases). Trimming removed 5 bases at V and 4 bases at J, with 17 bases between. The CDR3 covers 15 residues. Germline loops: CDR1 MNHEY, CDR2 SMNVEV (reference sequence). For the CDR3, the DNA is TGTGCCAGCAGTCCCCGCCCTGAGCGGCCAGAGACCCAGTACTTC. This gives the protein CASSPRPERPETQYF.

The chain has TRBV6-5 and TRBJ2-7, with 8 bases lining up with TRBD1. Losses at the gene ends were 8 bases for V and 1 base for J; bases not matched to a gene: 4. The germline V gene has CDR1 MNHEY and CDR2 SVGAGI. The CDR3 is 13 amino acids. The CDR3 nucleotides read TGTGCCAGCGGGCGGACAGGGTCCTACGAGCAGTACTTC. It codes for CASGRTGSYEQYF.